These 20 T cell receptor beta chains came from one sample sequenced in a study of Graves' ophthalmopathy and Graves' hyperthyroidism. TCR beta CDR3 regions were amplified from RNA transcripts. First-round RT-PCR relied on HTBI primers, and a second-round multiplex PCR came next. TCRdb reanalysed the multiplex PCR reads using MiXCR and keeps one entry per CDR3 protein. The table lists hundreds of thousands of distinct CDR3 sequences, approximately 39% of them singletons. The specimen was peripheral blood. The receptors were sampled from an adult man with Graves' ophthalmopathy.

V gene TRBV7-9 combines with J gene TRBJ2-7; D uncertain. Matching the DNA end better, TRBJ2-1 makes the J call doubtful. The CDR3 is 14 amino acids. Germline values: CDR1 SEHNR, CDR2 FQNEAQ (reference sequence). CDR3 sequence (DNA): TGTGCCAGCAGCGGCAACTCGAGAGGCAATGAGCAGTTCTTC. It is translated as CASSGNSRGNEQFF.

This clonotype showed up just once. The DNA of the CDR3 is TGTGCCAGCAGTTACTGGGACACCATAGAGACCCAGTACTTC. Translated: CASSYWDTIETQYF. The V and J genes are TRBV12-3 or TRBV12-4 and TRBJ2-5; D may be TRBD1 (6 bases). Trimming took 4 bases from V and 4 from J, leaving 13 bases between them. The CDR3 covers 14 residues.

This clonotype was counted a few times. This chain joins TRBV7-9 and TRBJ1-2; D is unresolved. The CDR3 contains 13 residues. The V gene lost 1 base and the J gene lost 5 bases, with 8 bases spanning the gap. Per germline, CDR1 SEHNR and CDR2 FQNEAQ (reference sequence). This CDR3 is CASSLVVGYGYTF. CDR3 in DNA: TGTGCCAGCAGCTTAGTCGTCGGGTATGGCTACACCTTC.

The CDR3 coding sequence is TGTGCCATCAGTGAACTAGCGGGTAGCACAGATACGCAGTATTTT. This sequence encodes CAISELAGSTDTQYF. The V gene is TRBV10-3, the J gene TRBJ2-3; 9 nucleotides align to TRBD2. The length of the CDR3 is 15 residues. The ends lost 3 bases at V and 0 bases at J; junction bases unmatched: 1. The germline V gene has CDR1 ENHRY and CDR2 SYGVKD.

A note on this clonotype: Relative to the germline gene, one junction end is altered; a read error may explain this. The chain couples TRBV10-3 to TRBJ1-6; D perhaps matches TRBD1 (6 bases). In germline, CDR1 is ENHRY, CDR2 SYGVKD. CDR3 length: 17 amino acids. As DNA, the CDR3 is TGTGCCAGCAGTTTACAGGGACGCCTGCCCTATAATTCACCCCTCCACTTT. Its translation: CASSLQGRLPYNSPLHF.

This clonotype was counted only a few times. With a much larger clone just one base away, this may be a read error. The V gene is TRBV27, the J gene TRBJ2-7, with D hard to call. CDR3 length: 8 amino acids. V was clipped by 10 bases and J by 3 bases, with 1 base between them. Germline CDR1 reads MNHEY; CDR2 reads SMNVEV (reference sequence). CDR3 nucleotide sequence: TGTGCCATCTACGAGCAGTACTTC. Its protein product is CAIYEQYF.

This rearrangement joins TRBV10-3 to TRBJ2-7; D possibly uses TRBD1 or TRBD2 (6 bases each). The CDR3 contains 11 residues. V shed 11 bases and J shed 4 bases, with 12 bases lying between them. Looked up from germline, CDR1 is ENHRY and CDR2 is SYGVKD. The CDR3: CAVGGPYEQYF. The CDR3 DNA is TGTGCCGTAGGGGGGCCTTACGAGCAGTACTTC.

Comment on this clonotype: A junction end diverges from the germline sequence, so it may reflect a read error. The V gene is TRBV10-3, the J gene TRBJ2-6, with 10 bases fitting TRBD1. The CDR3 is made up of 17 amino acids. The V gene's germline CDR1 is ENHRY and CDR2 SYGVKD. The CDR3: CASSPGQGYSGANVLTF. CDR3 nucleotide sequence: TGTGCCAGCAGTCCGGGACAGGGGTACTCTGGGGCCAACGTCCTGACTTTC.

Of note for this clonotype: At one boundary the junction diverges from the germline segment, which might be a read error. The chain has TRBV10-3 and TRBJ2-6, with D uncertain. The CDR3 runs 9 residues. The germline V gene encodes CDR1 ENHRY and CDR2 SYGVKD. CDR3 DNA: TGTGCCAGCAGTCCCGGACTGACTTTC. Translated: CASSPGLTF.

This clonotype was seen repeatedly, ten times or more. This chain links TRBV5-1 with TRBJ2-5; D is possibly TRBD1 or TRBD2 (5 bases each). Trimming took off 5 bases at V and 3 bases at J, with 11 bases between the two ends. The CDR3 is 13 residues long. The germline gives CDR1 SGHRS, CDR2 YFSETQ. The CDR3 DNA reads TGCGCCAGCAGATGGGGGAGCGAAGAGACCCAGTACTTC. It encodes CASRWGSEETQYF.

Remarks on this clonotype: Possible read error: a much larger clone is one base away. The chain combines TRBV11-1 with TRBJ2-5; 7 bases map to TRBD2. Germline trimming cut 6 bases from V and 3 bases from J; bases unmatched to any gene: 10. Per germline, CDR1 SGHAT and CDR2 FQDESV (reference sequence). The CDR3 extends over 15 amino acids. In nucleotides, the CDR3 is TGTGCCAGCAGGGACTACGGCGCGGGGGAAGAGACCCAGTACTTC. This encodes CASRDYGAGEETQYF. Full variable domain (rest looked up from reference TRBV11-1 and TRBJ2-5): EAEVAQSPRYKITEKSQAVAFWCDPISGHATLYWYRQILGQGPELLVQFQDESVVDDSQLPKDRFSAERLKGVDSTLKIQPAELGDSAMYLCASRDYGAGEETQYFGPGTRLLVL.

This clonotype was picked up one time. The germline gene is not matched at one end of the junction; a read error may be the cause. The V gene is TRBV10-3, the J gene TRBJ2-5; D possibly corresponds to TRBD1 (8 bases). The CDR3 has 14 amino acids. Germline CDR1 ENHRY, CDR2 SYGVKD. CDR3 DNA: TGTGCCAGCAGCCAAACAGGGGGGGAAGAGTCCCAGTACTTC. Its protein product is CASSQTGGEESQYF.

This clonotype was found a few times. The genes are TRBV20-1 and TRBJ1-2; D may be TRBD1 (6 bases). This CDR3 has 13 residues. Germline V CDR1 and CDR2: DFQATT, SNEGSKA (reference sequence). V lost 0 bases to trimming and J lost 7 bases, with 12 bases between them. CDR3 DNA sequence: TGCAGTGCTAGAGATGAGGGGGATTCTGGCTACACCTTC. It specifies CSARDEGDSGYTF.

This chain connects TRBV12-5 to TRBJ1-4, with 11 bases lining up with TRBD1. The CDR3 has 15 residues. Germline loops: CDR1 LGHNT, CDR2 FRNRAP. DNA of the CDR3: TGTGCCAGCAGTTCCGGGACAGGGGGAAAGGAAAAACTGTTTTTT. Residues: CASSSGTGGKEKLFF.

The chain combines TRBV19 with TRBJ1-5, with TRBD1 identical over 8 bases. Germline CDR1 and CDR2: LNHDA and SQIVND (reference sequence). V shed 5 bases, J shed 7 bases, and the junction held 13 bases outside the gene matches. The CDR3 consists of 16 residues. CDR3 loop: CASSGGQGGYEQPQHF. The CDR3 DNA reads as TGTGCCAGTAGTGGTGGACAGGGAGGCTACGAGCAGCCCCAGCATTTT.

In the case of this clonotype: The junction departs from the called germline gene at one end, perhaps through a read error. J is TRBJ2-7 and V is TRBV29-1; perhaps TRBD1 as D (6 bases). CDR3 length: 12 residues. The germline V gene encodes CDR1 SQVTM and CDR2 ANQGSEA. The CDR3: CSATPDSYDQYF. In nucleotides, the CDR3 is TGCAGCGCGACCCCGGACAGTTACGACCAGTACTTC.

This clonotype has ten or more counts. The CDR3 here is CASSSPNQPQHF. CDR3 in DNA: TGTGCCAGCAGCTCCCCGAATCAGCCCCAGCATTTT. The chain joins TRBV7-9 to TRBJ1-5; D is unclear. CDR1 is SEHNR, CDR2 FQNEAQ, per germline (reference sequence). Trimming shortened V by 4 bases and J by 4 bases, and 5 bases separated the two germline ends. This CDR3 contains 12 residues. Based on the CDR3 plus reference TRBV7-9 and TRBJ1-5, the full variable domain is DTGVSQNPRHKITKRGQNVTFRCDPISEHNRLYWYRQTLGQGPEFLTYFQNEAQLEKSRLLSDRFSAERPKGSFSTLEIQRTEQGDSAMYLCASSSPNQPQHFGDGTRLSIL.

Ten or more counts support this clonotype. This chain joins TRBV12-3 or TRBV12-4 and TRBJ2-7; D not certain. The CDR3 has 13 residues. Trimming shortened V by 0 bases and J by 9 bases, and 12 bases separated the two germline ends. In DNA form, the CDR3 reads TGTGCCAGCAGTTTAGCGGAAGCCCAACGGCAGTACTTC. Residues: CASSLAEAQRQYF.

This clonotype was observed a few times. A junction boundary mismatches the germline segment, possibly from a read error. The J gene is TRBJ1-1, the V gene TRBV7-9, with TRBD1 matching over 9 bases. This CDR3 contains 15 residues. Germline CDR1 SEHNR, CDR2 FQNEAQ (reference sequence). The CDR3 nucleotides are TGCGCCAGCAGAGTATTGGGACAGGGCGGCCCTGAAGCTTTCTTT. This sequence encodes CASRVLGQGGPEAFF.

In its sample, this clonotype was seen a few times. V usage is TRBV12-5 and J usage is TRBJ2-7; 7 nucleotides line up with TRBD1. The CDR3 runs to 14 residues. Trimming at V came to 0 bases and at J to 6 bases, leaving 5 bases not matched to a gene. The germline gives CDR1 LGHNT, CDR2 FRNRAP. The CDR3 DNA follows: TGTGCTAGTGGTTTGGTACAGGGGTTTGGCGAGCAGTACTTC. Protein: CASGLVQGFGEQYF.